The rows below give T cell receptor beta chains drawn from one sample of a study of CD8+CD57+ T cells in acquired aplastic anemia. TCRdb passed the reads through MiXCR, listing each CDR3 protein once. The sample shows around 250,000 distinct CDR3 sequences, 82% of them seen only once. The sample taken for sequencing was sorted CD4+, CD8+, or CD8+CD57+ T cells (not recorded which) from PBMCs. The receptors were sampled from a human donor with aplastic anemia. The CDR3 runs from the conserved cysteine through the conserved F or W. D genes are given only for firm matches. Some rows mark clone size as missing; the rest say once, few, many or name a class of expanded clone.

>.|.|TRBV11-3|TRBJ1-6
TGTGCCAGCAGCAGATCGGAAGAGCCACCCCTCCACTTT
CASSRSEEPPLHF
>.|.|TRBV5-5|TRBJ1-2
TGTGCCAGCAGCCAATCAGCCCGCGGCTACACCTTC
CASSQSARGYTF
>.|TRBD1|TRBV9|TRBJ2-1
TGTGCCAGCAGCGGACAGGGGGCTTACAATGAGCAGTTCTTC
CASSGQGAYNEQFF
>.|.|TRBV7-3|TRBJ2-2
TGTGCCAGCAGCTTAGTGCGCGGGGAGCAGTTTTTT
CASSLVRGEQFF
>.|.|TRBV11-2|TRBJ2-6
TGTGCCAGCAGCCCCGTTGACGGGAACGGGGCCAACGTCCTGACTTTC
CASSPVDGNGANVLTF
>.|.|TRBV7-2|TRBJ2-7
TGTGCCAGCAGTCCGGGTTCAAGTGGCGGCTACGAGCAGTACTTC
CASSPGSSGGYEQYF
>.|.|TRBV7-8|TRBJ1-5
TGTGCCAGCGGCGACGGGGGAAGAGCCGAGCAGCATTTT
CASGDGGRAEQHF
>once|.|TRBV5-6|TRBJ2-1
TGTGCCAGCAGCTTGGGCAGGGGGGGAACGAGCTCCTACAATGAGCAGTTCTTC
CASSLGRGGTSSYNEQFF
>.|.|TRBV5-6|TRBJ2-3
TGTGCCAGCAGCCCCGTGTACGATACGCAGTATTTT
CASSPVYDTQYF
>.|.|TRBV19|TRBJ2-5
TGTGCCAGTAGTGCTAGAGGGACTTCGGCCAAGACCCAGTACTTC
CASSARGTSAKTQYF
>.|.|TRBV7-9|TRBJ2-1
TGTGCCAGCAGCCAGGGGGGAAGCGACGGTAAGGATGAGCAGTTCTTC
CASSQGGSDGKDEQFF
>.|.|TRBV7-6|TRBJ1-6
TGTGCCAGCAGTTCGGGCAGGGCACTTTCACCCCTCCACCTCCACTTT
CASSSGRALSPLHLHF
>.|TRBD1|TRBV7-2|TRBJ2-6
TGTGCCAGCACCCTAGCAGGGGGCCCCGCCGGGGGCAACGTCCTGACTTTC
CASTLAGGPAGGNVLTF
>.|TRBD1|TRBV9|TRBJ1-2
TGTGCCAGCAGCACATGGACAGGGCTAGGAGGCTACACCTTC
CASSTWTGLGGYTF
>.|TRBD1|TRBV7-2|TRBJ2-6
TGTGCCAGCAGTACCCAGGGGGCCGGGGCCAACGTCCTGACTTTC
CASSTQGAGANVLTF
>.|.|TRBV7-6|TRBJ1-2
TGTGCCAGCACCCTGGAGAGGGACGCCTCCGTGGCCAACTACACCTTC
CASTLERDASVANYTF
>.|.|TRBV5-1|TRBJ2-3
TGCGCCAGCAGCTTGGCCACTAGCACAGATACGCAGTATTTT
CASSLATSTDTQYF
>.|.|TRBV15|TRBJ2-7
TGTGCCACCAGCAGGGGCACCAGCCAGGATACGCAGTACTTC
CATSRGTSQDTQYF
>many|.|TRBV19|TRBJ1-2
TGTGCCAGTAGTATTTGGCTGGGATGGACCCGACCCCAGAGGAACTATGGCTACACCTTC
CASSIWLGWTRPQRNYGYTF
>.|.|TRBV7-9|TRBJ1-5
TGTGCCAGCAGCAATACAAGAAACGGCAGTCAGCACCAGCATTTT
CASSNTRNGSQHQHF
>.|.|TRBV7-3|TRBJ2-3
TGTGCCAGCAGCTTAGGGGCAGGCTATGGCTACACGTACTTT
CASSLGAGYGYTYF
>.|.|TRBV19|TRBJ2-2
TGTGCCAGCAGCTTAGCTCGCGAAACCTCCGGGGAGCTGTTTTTT
CASSLARETSGELFF
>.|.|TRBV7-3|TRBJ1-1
TGTGCCAGCAGCTTAGGGGCAGGCGGTGGCTACACCGCCTTCTTT
CASSLGAGGGYTAFF
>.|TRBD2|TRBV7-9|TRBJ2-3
TGTGCCGGCAGCTTTGAAAGAAGCGGGGGGAGCGATTATTTT
CAGSFERSGGSDYF
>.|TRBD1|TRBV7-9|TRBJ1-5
TGTGCCAGCAGCTTAGGGACAGGGGACAATCAGCCCCAGCATTTT
CASSLGTGDNQPQHF
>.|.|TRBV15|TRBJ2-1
TGTGCCACCAGCTGGGGCTCCAGCCAAGACACCCAGTTCTTC
CATSWGSSQDTQFF
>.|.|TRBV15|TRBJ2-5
TGTGCCACCAGTGGGGCCTACAGCCAAGAGACCCAGCACTTC
CATSGAYSQETQHF
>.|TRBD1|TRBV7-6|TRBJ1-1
TGTGCCAGCAGCGCGGGACAGGGAGTCACTGAAGCTTTCTTT
CASSAGQGVTEAFF
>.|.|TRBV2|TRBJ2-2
TGTGCCAGCGGCTTAGTACCCGGGGAGACGTTTTTT
CASGLVPGETFF
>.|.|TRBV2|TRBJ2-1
TGTGCCAGCGGCGACGGGGGCGGAAATGGTCAGGATGAGCAGTCCTTC
CASGDGGGNGQDEQSF
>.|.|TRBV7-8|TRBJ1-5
TGTGCCAGCAGCTTGTTCGGACGTGCTCATCCGCAGCATTTT
CASSLFGRAHPQHF
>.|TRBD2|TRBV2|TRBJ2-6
TGTGCCAGCACTCATGGGAGGGTCCCTGAGCAGTTCAACGTGATATCTTTC
CASTHGRVPEQFNVISF
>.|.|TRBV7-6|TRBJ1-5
TGTGCCAGCAGCTTAGCCCACGGAAAAAAAGAGAACCAGCAGCATTTT
CASSLAHGKKENQQHF
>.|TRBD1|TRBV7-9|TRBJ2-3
TGTGCCAACGGGGAAGGGGGCACAGAAACGCAGTATTTT
CANGEGGTETQYF
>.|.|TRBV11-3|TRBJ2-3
TGTGCCAGCAGCTCAACCGACAGTCCCGATACGCAGTATTTT
CASSSTDSPDTQYF
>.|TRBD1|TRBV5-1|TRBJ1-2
TGCGCCAGCAGCTTGGCAGGGGGAACAGGGAACTATGGCTACACCTTC
CASSLAGGTGNYGYTF
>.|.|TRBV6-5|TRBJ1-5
TGTGCCAGCAGTGATGGCCCGGAGACCTACAATGAGCCCCAGCATTTT
CASSDGPETYNEPQHF
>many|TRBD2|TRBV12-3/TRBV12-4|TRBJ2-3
TGTGCCAGCAGCACTCCGGGACTAGCGGGAGGGGTAGATACGCAGTATTTT
CASSTPGLAGGVDTQYF
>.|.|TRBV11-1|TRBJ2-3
TGTGCCAGTAGTATAGCGAGCGGAGATACGCAGTATTTT
CASSIASGDTQYF
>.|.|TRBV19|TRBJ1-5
TGTGCCAGTATTTTAGCTAGAGGAGCCTACAAGCAGCATTTT
CASILARGAYKQHF
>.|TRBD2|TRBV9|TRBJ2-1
TGTGCCAGCAGCTTTGGAAGAAGCGGGGGGAGCAATGAGCAGTTCTTC
CASSFGRSGGSNEQFF
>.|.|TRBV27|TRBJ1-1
TGTGCCAGCACCCCCCGAGGGAACACTGAAGCTTTCTTT
CASTPRGNTEAFF
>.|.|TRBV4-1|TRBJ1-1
TGCGCCAGCAGCCAAGGGGGACGAACTGAAGCTTTCTTT
CASSQGGRTEAFF
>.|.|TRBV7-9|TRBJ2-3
TGTGCCAGCAGCTTTGCGAGAAGCGCCGATAGGGATGAGTTT
CASSFARSADRDEF
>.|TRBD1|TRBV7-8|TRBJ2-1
TGTGCCAGCAGCCCGGGGGACAGGGGCCTCGATGAGCAGTTCTTC
CASSPGDRGLDEQFF
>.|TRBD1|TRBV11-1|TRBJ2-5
TGTGCCAGCAGCTTGAGGACAGGGAAAGAGACCCAGTACTTC
CASSLRTGKETQYF
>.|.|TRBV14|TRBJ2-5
TGTGCCAGCAGCCTCGACCGACCTCCCCAAGAGACCCAGTACTTC
CASSLDRPPQETQYF
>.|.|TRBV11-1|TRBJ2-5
TGTGCCAGCAGTTTTGACCTCACAGAGACCCAGTACTTC
CASSFDLTETQYF